The clone carrying this T cell receptor beta chain was observed at least ten times. Its antigen is as yet unknown. Each CDR3 protein gets one entry after TCRdb re-called the multiplex PCR reads with MiXCR. The sample records approximately 230,000 distinct CDR3 sequences, under 40% being singletons. Axillary draining lymph nodes of breast cancer patients supplied the node samples. This sample is drawn from a study of breast tumors, draining lymph nodes, adjacent tissues. Whole-study results and caveats: Compared with basal-like, luminal-like tumors shared significantly more repertoire with nontumor tissue.

The sample comprised axillary lymph node tissue. This clonotype was obtained from a female donor with breast cancer. Some clones in this sample may be carry-over from other donors' samples.

CDR3 protein: CASRTVREQYF. CDR3 bases: TGTGCCAGCCGCACCGTACGGGAGCAGTACTTC. The chain carries TRBV28 and TRBJ2-7; no firm D call. Germline V gene lookup returns CDR1 MDHEN and CDR2 SYDVKM. This CDR3 contains 11 residues. V lost 8 bases, J lost 7 bases, and 12 bases lay in between. The variable domain in full, completed from reference TRBV28 and TRBJ2-7, reads DVKVTQSSRYLVKRTGEKVFLECVQDMDHENMFWYRQDPGLGLRLIYFSYDVKMKEKGDIPEGYSVSREKKERFSLILESASTNQTSMYLCASRTVREQYFGPGTRLTVT.